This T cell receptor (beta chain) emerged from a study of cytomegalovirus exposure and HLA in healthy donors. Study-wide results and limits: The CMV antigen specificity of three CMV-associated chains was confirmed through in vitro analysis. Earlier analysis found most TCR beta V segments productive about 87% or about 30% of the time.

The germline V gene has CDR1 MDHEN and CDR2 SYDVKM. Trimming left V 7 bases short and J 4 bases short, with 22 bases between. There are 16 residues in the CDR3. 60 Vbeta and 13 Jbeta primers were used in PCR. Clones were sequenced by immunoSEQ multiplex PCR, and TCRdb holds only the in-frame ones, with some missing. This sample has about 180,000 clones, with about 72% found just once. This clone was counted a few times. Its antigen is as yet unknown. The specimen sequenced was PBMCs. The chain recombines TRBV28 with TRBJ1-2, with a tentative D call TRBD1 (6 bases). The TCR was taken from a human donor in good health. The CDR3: CASNDLPGTRGYGYTF. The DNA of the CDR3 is TGTGCCAGCAACGACTTACCCGGGACACGAGGCTATGGCTACACCTTC.